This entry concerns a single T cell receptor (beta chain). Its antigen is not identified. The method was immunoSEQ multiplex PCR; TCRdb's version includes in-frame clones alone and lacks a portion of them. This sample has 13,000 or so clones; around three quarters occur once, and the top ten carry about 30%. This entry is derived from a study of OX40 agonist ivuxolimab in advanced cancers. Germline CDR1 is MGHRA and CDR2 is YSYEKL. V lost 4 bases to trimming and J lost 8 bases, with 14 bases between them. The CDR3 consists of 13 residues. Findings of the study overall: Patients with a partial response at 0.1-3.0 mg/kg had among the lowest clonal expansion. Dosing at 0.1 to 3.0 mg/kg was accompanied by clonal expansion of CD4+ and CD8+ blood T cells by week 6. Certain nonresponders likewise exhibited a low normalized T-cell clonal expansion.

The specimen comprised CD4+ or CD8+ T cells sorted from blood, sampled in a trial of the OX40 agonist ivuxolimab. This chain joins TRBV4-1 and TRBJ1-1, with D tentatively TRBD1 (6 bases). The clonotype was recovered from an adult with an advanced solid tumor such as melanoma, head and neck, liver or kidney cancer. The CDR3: CASSLDSRGEAFF. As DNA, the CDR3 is TGCGCCAGCAGCCTGGACAGCCGCGGCGAAGCTTTCTTT.